This T cell receptor (beta chain) appears in the sequencing data of a study of beta chain features in type 1 diabetes. As concerns this clone: Its antigen is unidentified.

The isolated RNA, all of it, was reverse transcribed, so expressed TCRB transcripts were what got sequenced. Measured with immunoSEQ multiplex PCR; TCRdb has only the in-frame clones, and not every one. The table lists around 650,000 clones, roughly an eighth of them singletons. V was shortened by 4 bases and J by 2 bases, with 10 bases between the two germline ends. The CDR3 has 14 amino acids. Germline CDR1 reads MNHNY; CDR2 reads SVGAGI (reference sequence). Whole-study results and caveats: The study found moderately but significantly shorter TCRB CDR3s in all four CD4+ subsets of Type 1 diabetes patients.

Researchers reported sorting CD4+ naive, central memory, regulatory and stem cell-like memory cells via CD45RO/CCR7/CD25/CD127/CD95/CD27. The genes are TRBV6-6 and TRBJ2-3, with TRBD1 as a possible D gene (6 bases). Specimen: naive CD4+ T cells from blood. This TCR came from a man aged 30-40 years with type 1 diabetes. CDR3: CASSFGQSTDTQYF. Here the CDR3 DNA reads TGTGCCAGCAGTTTCGGACAGTCCACAGATACGCAGTATTTT.